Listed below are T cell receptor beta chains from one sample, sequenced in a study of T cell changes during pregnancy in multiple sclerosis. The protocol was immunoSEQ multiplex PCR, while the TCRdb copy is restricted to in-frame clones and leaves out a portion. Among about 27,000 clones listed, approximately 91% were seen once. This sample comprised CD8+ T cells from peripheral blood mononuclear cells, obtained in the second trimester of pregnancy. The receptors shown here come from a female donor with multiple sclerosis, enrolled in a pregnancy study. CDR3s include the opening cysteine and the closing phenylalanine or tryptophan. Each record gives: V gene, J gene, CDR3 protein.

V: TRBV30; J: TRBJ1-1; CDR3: CAWSVLVNTEAFF
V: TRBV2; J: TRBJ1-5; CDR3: CASLQGALQPQHF
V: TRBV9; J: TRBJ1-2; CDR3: CASSVTQDRVNYGYTF
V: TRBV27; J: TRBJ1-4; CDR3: CASSLFGTGGLMTNEKLFF
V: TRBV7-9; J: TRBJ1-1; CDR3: CASGPQGHRTEAFF
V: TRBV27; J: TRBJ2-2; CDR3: CASSQITGELFF
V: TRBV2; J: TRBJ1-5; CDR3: CASSGDGGSGNQPQHF
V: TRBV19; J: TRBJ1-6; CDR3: CASRDSRNSPLHF
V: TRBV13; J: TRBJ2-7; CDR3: CASSLGPLGGEQYF
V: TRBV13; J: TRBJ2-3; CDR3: CASSPQGDRGTDTQYF
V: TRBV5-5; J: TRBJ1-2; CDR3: CASQGWETGPRNYGYTF
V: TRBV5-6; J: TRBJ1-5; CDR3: CASSAAGQTNQPQHF
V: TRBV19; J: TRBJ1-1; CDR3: CASSVTAMNTEAFF
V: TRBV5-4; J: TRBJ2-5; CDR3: CASSRPGVQETQYF
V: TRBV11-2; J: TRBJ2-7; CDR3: CASSSPLLGPEQYF
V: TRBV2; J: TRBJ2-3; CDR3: CASSHSSGGAGDTQYF
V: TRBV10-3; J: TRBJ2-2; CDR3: CAIRKRDTWTYANTGELFF
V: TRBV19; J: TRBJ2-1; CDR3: CASERGYEQFF
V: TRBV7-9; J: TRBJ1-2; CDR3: CASSLVYVGAGDRLGGYTF
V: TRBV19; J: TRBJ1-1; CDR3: CASSKPTGSRGTEAFF
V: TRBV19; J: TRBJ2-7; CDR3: CASSISLAGLYEQYF
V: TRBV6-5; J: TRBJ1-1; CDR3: CASSTGNTEAFF
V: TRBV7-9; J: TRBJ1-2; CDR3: CATTRANYGYTF
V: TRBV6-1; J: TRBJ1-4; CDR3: CASSGGGWKEKLFF
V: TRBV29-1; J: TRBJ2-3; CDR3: CSVVAGGLRDTQYF
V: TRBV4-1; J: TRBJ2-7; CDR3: CASSQGVGSGWWQYF
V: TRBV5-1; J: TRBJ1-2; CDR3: CASSPGGGTAYGYTF
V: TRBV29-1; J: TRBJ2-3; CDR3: CSVLGTSGGNTDTQYF
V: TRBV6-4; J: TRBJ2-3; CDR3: CASSPGLAGGSTDTQYF
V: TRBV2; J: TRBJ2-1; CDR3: CASRLLAGAFNEQFF
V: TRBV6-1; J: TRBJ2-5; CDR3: CASKQGTETQYF
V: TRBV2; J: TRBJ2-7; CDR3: CASSDPDREGNEQYF
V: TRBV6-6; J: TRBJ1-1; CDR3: CASSAPPTPVTEAFF
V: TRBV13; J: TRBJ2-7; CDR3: CASSPPHGTSAAYEQYF
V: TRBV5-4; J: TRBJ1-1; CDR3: CASSSGGITEAFF
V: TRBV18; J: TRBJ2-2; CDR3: CASSPEAVGTGELFF
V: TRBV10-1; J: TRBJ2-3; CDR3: CASCAGGDTDTQYF
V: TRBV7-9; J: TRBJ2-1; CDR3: CASSPLAGGRDEQFF
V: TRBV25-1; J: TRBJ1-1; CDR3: CASSEYGGITEAFF
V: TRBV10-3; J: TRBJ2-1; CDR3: CATSGQGLRNEQFF
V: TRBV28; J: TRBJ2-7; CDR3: CASSFRSLVYEQYF
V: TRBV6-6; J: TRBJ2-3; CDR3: CASSYWGGGAVDTQYF
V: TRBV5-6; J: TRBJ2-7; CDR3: CASSLGDRNYEQYF
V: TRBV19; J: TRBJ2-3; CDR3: CASSMWREGTDTQYF
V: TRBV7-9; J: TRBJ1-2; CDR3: CASSDLGAGNYGYTF
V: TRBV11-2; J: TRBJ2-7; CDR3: CASIATGTGASEQYF
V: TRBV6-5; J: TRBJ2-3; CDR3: CASTHPGVDTDTQYF
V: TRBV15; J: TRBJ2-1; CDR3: CATSWGPGTSGYNEQFF
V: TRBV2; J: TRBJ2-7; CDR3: CASTRSSYEQYF
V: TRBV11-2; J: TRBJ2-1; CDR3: CASSPLRDREVGQFF
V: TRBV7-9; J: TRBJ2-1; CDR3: CASSSWRGASYNEQFF
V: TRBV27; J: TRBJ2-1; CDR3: CASSLWGTRDNEQFF
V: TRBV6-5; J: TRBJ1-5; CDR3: CASSYSTRGQPQHF
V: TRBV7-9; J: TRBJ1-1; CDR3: CASSLWLPGKAEAFF
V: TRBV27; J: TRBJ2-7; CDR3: CASSLRGIHQQYF
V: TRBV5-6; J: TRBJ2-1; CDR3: CASSSQDYNEQFF
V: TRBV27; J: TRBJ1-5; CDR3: CASSPDRDNQPQHF
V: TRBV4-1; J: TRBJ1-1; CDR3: CASSQDHRGQGTEAFF